The 8 T cell receptor beta chains reported below all come from one sample, sequenced in a study of OX40 agonist ivuxolimab in advanced cancers. Generated by immunoSEQ multiplex PCR, the TCRdb table keeps only in-frame clones and is missing some. The sample has 60,000 to 80,000 clones, around 83% seen once. Source: CD4+ or CD8+ T cells sorted from blood, taken in a trial of the OX40 agonist ivuxolimab. The source of these receptors is an adult with an advanced solid tumor such as melanoma, head and neck, liver or kidney cancer.

The V gene is TRBV11-2, the J gene TRBJ2-5; D is perhaps TRBD1 (5 bases). Germline-derived CDR1 and CDR2 are SGHAT and FQNNGV. V lost 3 bases and J 3 bases, leaving 8 bases between the germline ends. CDR3 size: 13 residues. CDR3 bases: TGTGCCAGCAGCTTCTCAGGGAAAGAGACCCAGTACTTC. This encodes CASSFSGKETQYF. Drawing the rest from reference TRBV11-2 and TRBJ2-5, the complete variable domain is EAGVAQSPRYKIIEKRQSVAFWCNPISGHATLYWYQQILGQGPKLLIQFQNNGVVDDSQLPKDRFSAERLKGVDSTLKIQPAKLEDSAVYLCASSFSGKETQYFGPGTRLLVL.

The chain couples TRBV7-2 to TRBJ1-1; no firm D call. Trimming shortened V by 4 bases and J by 4 bases, and 16 bases separated the two germline ends. CDR1 and CDR2 from the germline V gene are SGHTA and FQGNSA. CDR3 length equals 15 residues. The CDR3 DNA sequence: TGTGCCAGCAGCTCAAACGCGGGAGGGAGCACTGAAGCTTTCTTT. Its protein is CASSSNAGGSTEAFF.

The chain recombines TRBV7-9 with TRBJ2-1; D ambiguous. V was clipped by 6 bases and J by 0 bases, with 9 bases between them. Germline V gene sequence: CDR1 SEHNR, CDR2 FQNEAQ (reference sequence). The CDR3 is made up of 14 amino acids. Here the CDR3 reads CASRIESSYNEQFF. DNA for the CDR3: TGTGCCAGCAGAATTGAGAGCTCCTACAATGAGCAGTTCTTC.

CDR3 amino acids: CASSYTRDRPYNEQFF. CDR3 bases: TGTGCCAGCAGCTACACCCGGGACAGACCCTACAATGAGCAGTTCTTC. The chain carries TRBV7-8 and TRBJ2-1; 7 bases map to TRBD1. The V gene end was trimmed by 4 bases and the J gene end by 2 bases; junction bases not matched to a gene: 8. CDR3 length equals 16 residues. CDR1 is SGHVS, CDR2 FQNEAQ, per germline.

The chain links TRBV18 to TRBJ1-5; D gene uncertain. From germline, CDR1 is KGHSH and CDR2 LQKENI. This CDR3 comprises 13 residues. V was pared by 3 bases and J by 6 bases, with 9 bases between. CDR3: CASSPGRTQPQHF. The CDR3 nucleotides read TGTGCCAGCTCACCGGGGAGAACTCAGCCCCAGCATTTT.

The DNA of the CDR3 is TGTGCCAGCAGCTCCTACGGGACTAGTGCGGTCAATGAGCAGTTCTTC. Its translation is CASSSYGTSAVNEQFF. This chain joins TRBV9 and TRBJ2-1; TRBD2 matches at 8 bases. CDR1 SGDLS and CDR2 YYNGEE come from the germline V gene. The CDR3 has 16 residues. V dropped 4 bases and J dropped 6; count of bases not matched to a gene: 12.

The chain carries TRBV15 and TRBJ2-3; 7 bases agree with TRBD1. Per the germline V gene, CDR1 is LNHNV and CDR2 is YYDKDF (reference sequence). The CDR3 is 16 residues long. J gave up 6 bases and V 3 bases, and 12 bases lay outside the gene matches. The CDR3 DNA reads TGTGCCACCAGCAGCCGAGACAGGGTTCCACGGGATACGCAGTATTTT. This translates into CATSSRDRVPRDTQYF.

This clone was detected once. V usage is TRBV2 and J usage is TRBJ2-2, with 9 bases fitting TRBD2. J lost 6 bases, V lost 7 bases, and 9 bases had no gene match. The CDR3 covers 15 residues. Germline values: CDR1 SNHLY, CDR2 FYNNEI. CDR3 bases: TGTGCCAGCATGGCAGGCGGGAGGGCCTCCGGGGAGCTGTTTTTT. Protein sequence: CASMAGGRASGELFF.